The source of this T cell receptor (beta chain) is a study of T-cell reconstitution after alpha-beta-depleted transplantation in children. Molecular barcoding with unique molecular identifiers was used for the TCRbeta library. TCRdb recomputed calls from the PCR reads with MiXCR, one row per CDR3 protein. Counted here are some 240,000 distinct CDR3 sequences, 7.5% to 10% occurring once; the ten biggest clones make up about 5.4%. This receptor was obtained from a human donor who donated a stem cell graft to a child with SCID. Specimen: PBMCs from the stem cell graft donor, collected from the stem cell graft.

CDR3 amino acids: CASSYGTLNQPQHF. As DNA, the CDR3 is TGTGCCAGCAGTTATGGGACACTCAATCAGCCCCAGCATTTT. V is TRBV6-5 and J is TRBJ1-5; D might be TRBD1 (6 bases). The V gene lost 3 bases and the J gene lost 3 bases, with 9 bases spanning the gap. CDR1 is MNHEY, CDR2 SVGAGI, per germline. The CDR3 spans 14 residues.